The source of this TCR beta chain is a study of response to subunit inactivated influenza vaccine. The germline V gene encodes CDR1 MNHEY and CDR2 SVGEGT. With 6 bases removed from V and 4 bases from J, the gap between germline ends came to 19 bases. The CDR3 runs to 15 residues. TCRdb recomputed calls from the RT-PCR reads with MiXCR, one row per CDR3 protein. The table lists 150,000 to 200,000 distinct CDR3 sequences, over 9.5% of them singletons, with approximately 30% in the top ten. At least ten counts were recorded for this clonotype. These same data were also listed under a study on T cells expressing NK-cell markers. That source notes: 5'RACE template switching built TCR beta cDNA with unique molecular identifiers. All TCR beta repertoires analysed originated from sorted CD3+CD56+NKG2C+, CD3+CD56+NKG2C- and CD3+CD56-NKG2C+ T cells. In the group of eight sequenced donors, seven were HCMV-seropositive and one was seronegative. Several experiments added an anti-gamma-delta TCR antibody to sort only alpha-beta TCR T cells. Dominance of the CD3+CD56-NKG2C+ fraction by these clonotypes also held in four donors.

The sequence derives from a man aged 45-65 years who received an inactivated influenza vaccine. The chain combines TRBV6-2 or TRBV6-3 with TRBJ2-7; TRBD2 is a possible D gene (6 bases). This specimen consisted of CD8+ T cells sorted from PBMCs, obtained roughly 12 days after vaccination. The CDR3 loop reads CASSKYTGTAYEQYF. DNA for the CDR3: TGTGCCAGCAGCAAATATACCGGGACTGCTTACGAGCAGTACTTC.